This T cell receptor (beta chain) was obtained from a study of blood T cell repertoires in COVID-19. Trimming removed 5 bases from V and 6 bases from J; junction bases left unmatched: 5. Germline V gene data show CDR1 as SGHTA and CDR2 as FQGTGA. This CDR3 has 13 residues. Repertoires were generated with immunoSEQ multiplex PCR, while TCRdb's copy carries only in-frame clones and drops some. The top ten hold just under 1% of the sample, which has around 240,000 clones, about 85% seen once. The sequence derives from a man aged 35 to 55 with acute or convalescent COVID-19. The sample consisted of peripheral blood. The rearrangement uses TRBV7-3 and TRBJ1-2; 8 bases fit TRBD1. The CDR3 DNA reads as TGTGCCAGCAGCGAGACAGGGGTCGATGGCTACACCTTC. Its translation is CASSETGVDGYTF.